This T cell receptor (beta chain) comes out of a study of Graves' ophthalmopathy and Graves' hyperthyroidism. A word on this clonotype: The antigen is undetermined.

Included hyperthyroidism patients were aged 18 to 65 and newly diagnosed (under 2 months' duration). Unmatched junction bases numbered 5, after V lost 6 bases and J lost 3 bases. The CDR3 length is 13 residues. Per germline, CDR1 DFQATT and CDR2 SNEGSKA (reference sequence). Overall study findings and caveats: Blood shared most expanded thyroid clonotypes above 0.001 frequency.

Amplified material comprised TCR beta CDR3 regions derived from RNA transcripts. First-round RT-PCR used HTBI primers; second-round multiplex PCR followed. TCRdb redid the calling of the multiplex PCR reads with MiXCR, one entry per CDR3 protein. Of hundreds of thousands of distinct CDR3 sequences in the sample, just over 15% were seen once. The chain carries TRBV20-1 and TRBJ2-7; 10 nucleotides line up with TRBD2. Material: peripheral blood. This receptor was obtained from a woman aged 18-35 years with stable Graves' hyperthyroidism. The CDR3 spells CSAEREGLYEQYF. The DNA of the CDR3 is TGCAGTGCCGAGCGGGAGGGCCTCTACGAGCAGTACTTC.